What follows are 9 T cell receptor beta chains derived from one specimen sequenced in a study of T cell responses to AZD1222 COVID-19 vaccine. Libraries were prepared by immunoSEQ multiplex PCR; TCRdb keeps only in-frame clonotypes and omits some of them. The table has 110,000 to 150,000 clones, roughly nine tenths seen once. The specimen was peripheral blood, collected on day 0 of AZD1222 vaccination. The receptors here all came from an adult in good health.

The genes are TRBV28 and TRBJ1-5, with TRBD1 as a possible D gene (6 bases). The germline V and J ends were trimmed by 7 bases and 0 bases, with 13 bases remaining between them. Germline V gives CDR1 MDHEN, CDR2 SYDVKM. CDR3 length equals 15 residues. The CDR3 loop is CASTQGISSNQPQHF. In DNA form, the CDR3 reads TGTGCCAGCACCCAGGGGATTAGTAGCAATCAGCCCCAGCATTTT.

V usage is TRBV28 and J usage is TRBJ1-1, with 11 bases identical to TRBD1. The CDR3 length is 16 residues. The junction had 9 bases not matched to a gene; V was cut back by 5 bases and J by 4 bases. Germline assignment: CDR1 MDHEN and CDR2 SYDVKM. The chain's CDR3 is CASSLGDRGERTEAFF. The DNA of the CDR3 is TGTGCCAGCAGTCTAGGGGACAGGGGGGAGCGCACTGAAGCTTTCTTT.

The rearrangement links TRBV6-4 to TRBJ2-1; 12 nucleotides match TRBD2. This CDR3 has 15 amino acids. The junction had 10 bases not matched to a gene; V was cut back by 8 bases and J by 8 bases. Germline CDR1 reads MRHNA; CDR2 reads SNTAGT. CDR3 residues: CASRLAGVNGDEQFF. As DNA, the CDR3 is TGTGCCAGCCGACTAGCGGGAGTTAATGGAGATGAGCAGTTCTTC.

This clone was observed a single time. The chain has TRBV10-1 and TRBJ2-7; D unresolved. CDR3 length: 15 residues. Trimming left V 4 bases short and J 1 base short, with 14 bases between. CDR1 and CDR2 from the germline V gene are WNHNN and SYGVQD (reference sequence). CDR3: CASSATSVPSYEQYF. The DNA for the CDR3 is TGCGCCAGCAGTGCGACTTCGGTCCCGTCCTACGAGCAGTACTTC.

The chain is built from TRBV4-3 and TRBJ2-2; D is perhaps TRBD2 (6 bases). Trimming took off 0 bases at V and 4 bases at J, with 15 bases between the two ends. From germline, CDR1 is LGHNA and CDR2 YSLEER. CDR3 length: 17 residues. The CDR3 is CASSQDFPGRSTGELFF. The CDR3 nucleotides are TGCGCCAGCAGCCAAGATTTTCCGGGGAGGAGCACCGGGGAGCTGTTTTTT.

This chain joins TRBV5-4 and TRBJ1-1; no reliable D call. The length of the CDR3 is 13 residues. The V and J ends lost 1 base and 2 bases respectively, with 6 bases between them. Germline CDR1 is SGHNT and CDR2 is YYREEE (reference sequence). The CDR3 DNA reads TGTGCCAGCAGCTTGAAGATTAACACTGAAGCTTTCTTT. This codes for CASSLKINTEAFF.

This CDR3 is CASSQVLSVGGLSGNTIYF. For the CDR3, the DNA is TGCGCCAGCAGCCAAGTTCTCTCCGTCGGGGGTCTGTCTGGAAACACCATATATTTT. The genes are TRBV4-3 and TRBJ1-3; TRBD1 is a possible D gene (5 bases). This CDR3 has 19 amino acids. Germline V gives CDR1 LGHNA, CDR2 YSLEER. Trimming shortened V by 1 base and J by 1 base, and 20 bases separated the two germline ends.

The V gene is TRBV18, the J gene TRBJ2-2; the match to TRBD1 covers 7 bases. J was trimmed by 3 bases and V by 5 bases; bases with no gene match: 6. The CDR3 contains 15 residues. Germline V gene sequence: CDR1 KGHSH, CDR2 LQKENI. CDR3 residues: CASSELQGHTGELFF. Written as DNA, the CDR3 is TGTGCCAGCTCAGAGTTACAGGGGCACACCGGGGAGCTGTTTTTT.

The CDR3 reads CATSRDRGRNTEAFF. The CDR3 nucleotides are TGTGCCACCAGCAGAGACCGGGGCAGAAACACTGAAGCTTTCTTT. The rearrangement links TRBV15 to TRBJ1-1; D is perhaps TRBD1 (5 bases). The CDR3 covers 15 residues. Germline lookup yields CDR1 LNHNV and CDR2 YYDKDF (reference sequence). V was shortened by 0 bases and J by 2 bases, with 10 bases between the two germline ends.